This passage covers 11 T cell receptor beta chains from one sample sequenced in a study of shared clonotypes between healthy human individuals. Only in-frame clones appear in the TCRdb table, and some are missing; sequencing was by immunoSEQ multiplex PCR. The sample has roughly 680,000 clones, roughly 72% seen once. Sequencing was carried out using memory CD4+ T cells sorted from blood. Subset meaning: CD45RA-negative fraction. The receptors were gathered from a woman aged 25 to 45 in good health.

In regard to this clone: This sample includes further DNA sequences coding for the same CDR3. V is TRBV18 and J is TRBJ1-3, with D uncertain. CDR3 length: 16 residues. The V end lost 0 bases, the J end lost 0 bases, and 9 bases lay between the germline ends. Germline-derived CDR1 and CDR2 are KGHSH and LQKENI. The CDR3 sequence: CASSPPGRNSGNTIYF. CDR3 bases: TGTGCCAGCTCACCACCAGGACGGAACTCTGGAAACACCATATATTTT.

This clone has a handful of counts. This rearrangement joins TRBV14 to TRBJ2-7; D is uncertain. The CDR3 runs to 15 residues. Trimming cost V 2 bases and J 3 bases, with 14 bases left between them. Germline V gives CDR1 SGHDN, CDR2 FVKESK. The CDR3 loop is CASSQTTSFDYEQYF. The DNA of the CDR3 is TGTGCCAGCAGCCAAACGACATCCTTTGACTACGAGCAGTACTTC.

CDR3 nucleotides: TGTGCCACCAGCAGAGATCCCTCGGCAGGGGAACAGCCCCAGCATTTT. The encoded protein is CATSRDPSAGEQPQHF. The rearrangement links TRBV15 to TRBJ1-5, with D perhaps matching TRBD1 (6 bases). V lost 0 bases to trimming and J lost 7 bases, with 16 bases between them. Per the germline V gene, CDR1 is LNHNV and CDR2 is YYDKDF (reference sequence). The length of the CDR3 is 16 residues.

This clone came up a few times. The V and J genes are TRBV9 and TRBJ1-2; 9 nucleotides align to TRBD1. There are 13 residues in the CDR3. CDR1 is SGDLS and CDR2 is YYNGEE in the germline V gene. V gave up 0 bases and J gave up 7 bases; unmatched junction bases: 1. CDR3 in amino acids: CASSVDRGLGYTF. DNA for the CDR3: TGTGCCAGCAGCGTAGACAGGGGGCTTGGCTACACCTTC.

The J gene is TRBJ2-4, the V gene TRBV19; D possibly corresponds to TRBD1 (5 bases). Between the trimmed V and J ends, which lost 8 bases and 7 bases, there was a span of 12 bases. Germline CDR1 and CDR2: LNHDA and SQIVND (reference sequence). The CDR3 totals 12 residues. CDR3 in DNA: TGTGCCAGTGTTTCGTCAGGGAACATTCAGTACTTC. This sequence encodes CASVSSGNIQYF.

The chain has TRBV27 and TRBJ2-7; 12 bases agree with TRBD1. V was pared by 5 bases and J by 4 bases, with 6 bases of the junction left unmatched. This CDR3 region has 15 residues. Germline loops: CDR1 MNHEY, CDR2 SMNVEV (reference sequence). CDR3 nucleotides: TGTGCCAGCAGTCTCGGGACAGGGGGCAGGTACGAGCAGTACTTC. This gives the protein CASSLGTGGRYEQYF.

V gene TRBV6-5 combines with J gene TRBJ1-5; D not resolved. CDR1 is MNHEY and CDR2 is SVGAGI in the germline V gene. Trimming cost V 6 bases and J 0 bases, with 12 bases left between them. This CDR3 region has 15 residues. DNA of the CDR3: TGTGCCAGCAGAATCACAGCCCATAGCAATCAGCCCCAGCATTTT. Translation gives CASRITAHSNQPQHF.

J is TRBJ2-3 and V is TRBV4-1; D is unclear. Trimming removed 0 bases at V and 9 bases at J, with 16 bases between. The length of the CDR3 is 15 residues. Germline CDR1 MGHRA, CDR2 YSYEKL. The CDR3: CASSQEVATQTTQYF. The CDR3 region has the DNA TGCGCCAGCAGCCAAGAGGTCGCGACGCAGACAACGCAGTATTTT.

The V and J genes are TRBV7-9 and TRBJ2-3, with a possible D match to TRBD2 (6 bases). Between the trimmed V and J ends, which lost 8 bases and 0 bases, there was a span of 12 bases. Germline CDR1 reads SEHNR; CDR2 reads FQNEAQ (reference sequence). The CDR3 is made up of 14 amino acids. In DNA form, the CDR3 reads TGTGCCAGCCGCCAGGAGGGGAGCACAGATACGCAGTATTTT. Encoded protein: CASRQEGSTDTQYF.

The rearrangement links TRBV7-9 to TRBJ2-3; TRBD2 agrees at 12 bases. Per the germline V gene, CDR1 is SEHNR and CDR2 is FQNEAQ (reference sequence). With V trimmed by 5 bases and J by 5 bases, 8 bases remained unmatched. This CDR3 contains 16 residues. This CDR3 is CASSPGGLAGKDTQYF. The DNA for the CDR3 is TGTGCCAGCAGCCCGGGTGGACTAGCGGGAAAAGATACGCAGTATTTT.

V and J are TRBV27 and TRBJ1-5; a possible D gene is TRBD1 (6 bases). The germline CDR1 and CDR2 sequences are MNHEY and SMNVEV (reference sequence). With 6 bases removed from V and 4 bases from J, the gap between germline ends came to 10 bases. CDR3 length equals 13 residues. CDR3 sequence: CASSITGNQPQHF. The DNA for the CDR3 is TGTGCCAGCAGCATAACAGGGAATCAGCCCCAGCATTTT.